Listed below are T cell receptor beta chains from one sample, sequenced in a study of blood T cell repertoires in COVID-19. The assay was immunoSEQ multiplex PCR, and TCRdb's table has in-frame clones only and misses some. The sample comprises about 250,000 clones, around nine tenths of which are singletons, and about 2.1% rests with the top ten. Sequencing was carried out using peripheral blood. All receptors derive from a woman between 35 and 50 years old who had recovered from COVID-19. CDR3s include the opening cysteine and the closing phenylalanine or tryptophan. Fields, in order: CDR3 length, clone size, V gene, J gene, CDR3 protein. For some rows the clone size is stated as once, few or many, or as a class when expanded; others skip it.

>20|once|TRBV6-1|TRBJ2-4
CASSERGTSGGNIAKNIQYF
>16|-|TRBV3-1/TRBV3-2|TRBJ1-2
CASSSLGGHQGRGYTF
>14|-|TRBV5-6|TRBJ2-7
CASSHRQGSNEQYF
>14|few|TRBV7-9|TRBJ2-5
CASSLVQGSETQYF
>14|-|TRBV30|TRBJ2-5
CAWGLAGGGETQYF
>12|-|TRBV30|TRBJ2-5
CAWSVRGETQYF
>15|-|TRBV2|TRBJ2-2
CARTETGTRTGELFF
>15|-|TRBV5-1|TRBJ2-7
CASSLSGTGSYEQYF
>14|-|TRBV25-1|TRBJ2-1
CASSDPAGANEQFF
>14|-|TRBV3-1/TRBV3-2|TRBJ1-2
CASSQWAGNYGYTF
>12|-|TRBV11-3|TRBJ2-7
CASSLVPDEQYF
>13|-|TRBV5-1|TRBJ2-7
CASSTEWGLEQYF
>16|-|TRBV5-1|TRBJ1-6
CASSTQGQGTKSPLHF